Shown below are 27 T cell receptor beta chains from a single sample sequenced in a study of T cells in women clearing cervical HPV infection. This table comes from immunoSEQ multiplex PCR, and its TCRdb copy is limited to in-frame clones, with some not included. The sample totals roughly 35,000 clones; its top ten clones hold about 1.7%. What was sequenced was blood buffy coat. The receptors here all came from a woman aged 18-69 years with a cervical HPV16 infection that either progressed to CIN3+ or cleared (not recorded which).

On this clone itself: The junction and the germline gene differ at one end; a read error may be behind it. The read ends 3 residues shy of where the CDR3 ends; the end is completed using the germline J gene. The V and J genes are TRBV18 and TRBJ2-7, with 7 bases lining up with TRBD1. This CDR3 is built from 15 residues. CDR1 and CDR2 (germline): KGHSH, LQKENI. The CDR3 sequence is CANSPSYHRGTEQYF. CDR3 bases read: TGTGCCAACTCACCCTCCTACCACAGGGGAACCGAG.

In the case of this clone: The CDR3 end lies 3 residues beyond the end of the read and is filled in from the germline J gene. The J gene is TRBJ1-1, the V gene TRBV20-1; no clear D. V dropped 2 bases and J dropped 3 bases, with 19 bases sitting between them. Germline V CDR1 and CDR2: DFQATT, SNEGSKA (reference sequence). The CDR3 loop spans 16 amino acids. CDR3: CSARQRFQVRDTEAFF. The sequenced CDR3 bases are TGCAGTGCTAGACAACGGTTTCAGGTCAGAGACACTGAA.

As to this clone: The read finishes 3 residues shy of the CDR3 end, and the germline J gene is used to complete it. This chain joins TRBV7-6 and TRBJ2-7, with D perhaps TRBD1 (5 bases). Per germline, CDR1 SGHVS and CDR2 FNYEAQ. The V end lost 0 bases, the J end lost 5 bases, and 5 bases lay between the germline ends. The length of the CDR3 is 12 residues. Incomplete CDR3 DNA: TGTGCCAGCAGCTTAGCGGACAACGAG. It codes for CASSLADNE. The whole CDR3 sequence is CASSLADNEQYF.

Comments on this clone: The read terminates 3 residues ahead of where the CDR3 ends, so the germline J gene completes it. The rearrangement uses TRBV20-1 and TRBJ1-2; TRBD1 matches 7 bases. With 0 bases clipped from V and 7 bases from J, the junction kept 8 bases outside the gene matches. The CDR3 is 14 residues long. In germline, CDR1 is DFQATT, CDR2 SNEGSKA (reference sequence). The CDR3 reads CSARDRGGVGGYTF. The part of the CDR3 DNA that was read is TGCAGTGCTAGAGACCGAGGGGGCGTGGGTGGC.

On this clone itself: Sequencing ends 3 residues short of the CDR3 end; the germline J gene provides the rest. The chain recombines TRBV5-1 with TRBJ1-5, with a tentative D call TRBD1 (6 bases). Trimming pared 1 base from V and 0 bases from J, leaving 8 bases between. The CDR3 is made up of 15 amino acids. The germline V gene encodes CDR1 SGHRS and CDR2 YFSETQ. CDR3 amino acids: CASSLTGSSNQPQHF. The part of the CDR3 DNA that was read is TGCGCCAGCAGCTTGACAGGGAGTAGCAATCAGCCC.

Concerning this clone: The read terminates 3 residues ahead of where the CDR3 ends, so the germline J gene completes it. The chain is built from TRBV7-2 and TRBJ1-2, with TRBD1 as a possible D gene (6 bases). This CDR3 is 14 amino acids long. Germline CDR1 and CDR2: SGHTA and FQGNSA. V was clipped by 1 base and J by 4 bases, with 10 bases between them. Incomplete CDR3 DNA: TGTGCCAGCAGCTTAGTTGGACAGCCCTATGGC. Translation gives CASSLVGQPYG. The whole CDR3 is CASSLVGQPYGYTF.

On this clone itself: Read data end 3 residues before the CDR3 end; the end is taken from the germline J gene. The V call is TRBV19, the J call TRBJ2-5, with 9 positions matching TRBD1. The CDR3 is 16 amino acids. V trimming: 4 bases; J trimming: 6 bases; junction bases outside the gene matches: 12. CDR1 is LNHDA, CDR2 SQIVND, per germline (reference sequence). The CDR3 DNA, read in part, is TGTGCCAGTAGTACCGGGACAGGGTTAATTGGGAAGACC. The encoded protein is CASSTGTGLIGKT. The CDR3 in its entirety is CASSTGTGLIGKTQYF.

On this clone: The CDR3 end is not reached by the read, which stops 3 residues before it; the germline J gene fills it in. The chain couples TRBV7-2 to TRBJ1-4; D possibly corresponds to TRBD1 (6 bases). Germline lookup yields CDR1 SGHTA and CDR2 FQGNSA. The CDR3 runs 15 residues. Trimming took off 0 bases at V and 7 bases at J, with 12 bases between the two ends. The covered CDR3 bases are TGTGCCAGCAGCTTAGCCCTAGGGGGGGGTGAAAAA. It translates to CASSLALGGGEK. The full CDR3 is CASSLALGGGEKLFF.

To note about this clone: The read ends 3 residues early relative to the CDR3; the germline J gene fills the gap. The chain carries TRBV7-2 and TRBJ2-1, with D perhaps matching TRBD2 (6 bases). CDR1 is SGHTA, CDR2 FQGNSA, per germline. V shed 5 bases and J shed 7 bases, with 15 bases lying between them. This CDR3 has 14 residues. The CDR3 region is CASSPYPSANEQFF. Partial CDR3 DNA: TGTGCCAGCAGCCCTTACCCTAGCGCTAATGAG.

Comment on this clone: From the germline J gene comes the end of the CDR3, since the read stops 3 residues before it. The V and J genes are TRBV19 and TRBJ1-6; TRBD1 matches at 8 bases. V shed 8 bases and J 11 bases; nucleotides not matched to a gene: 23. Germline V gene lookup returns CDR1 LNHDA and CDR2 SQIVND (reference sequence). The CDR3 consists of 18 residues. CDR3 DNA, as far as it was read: TGTGCCAGTGCCAGGTCGGGGCAGGGGGCTTTCAGCGGGCCACCC. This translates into CASARSGQGAFSGPP. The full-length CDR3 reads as CASARSGQGAFSGPPLHF.

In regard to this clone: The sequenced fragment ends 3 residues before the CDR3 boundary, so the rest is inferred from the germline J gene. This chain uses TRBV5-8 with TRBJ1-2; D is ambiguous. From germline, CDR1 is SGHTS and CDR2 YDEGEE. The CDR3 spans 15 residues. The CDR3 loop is CASSLGLTSSWDYTF. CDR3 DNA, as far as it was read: TGTGCCAGCAGCTTGGGACTAACGTCGTCCTGGGAC.

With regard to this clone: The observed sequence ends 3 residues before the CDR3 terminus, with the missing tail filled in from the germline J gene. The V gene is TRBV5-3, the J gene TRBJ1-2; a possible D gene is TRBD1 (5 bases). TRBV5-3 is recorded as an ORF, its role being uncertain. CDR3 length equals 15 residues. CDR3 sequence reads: CARSGGTRSSYDYTF. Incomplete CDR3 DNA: TGTGCCAGAAGCGGGGGGACTCGCAGCTCCTACGAC.

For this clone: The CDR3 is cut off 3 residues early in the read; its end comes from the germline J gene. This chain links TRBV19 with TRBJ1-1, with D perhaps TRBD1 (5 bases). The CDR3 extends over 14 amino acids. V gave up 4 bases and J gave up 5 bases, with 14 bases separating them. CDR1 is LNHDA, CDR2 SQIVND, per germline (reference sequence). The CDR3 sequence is CASSTQDSATEAFF. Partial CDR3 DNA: TGTGCCAGTAGTACCCAAGACAGCGCTACTGAA. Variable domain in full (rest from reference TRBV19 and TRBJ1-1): DGGITQSPKYLFRKEGQNVTLSCEQNLNHDAMYWYRQDPGQGLRLIYYSQIVNDFQKGDIAEGYSVSREKKESFPLTVTSAQKNPTAFYLCASSTQDSATEAFFGQGTRLTVV.

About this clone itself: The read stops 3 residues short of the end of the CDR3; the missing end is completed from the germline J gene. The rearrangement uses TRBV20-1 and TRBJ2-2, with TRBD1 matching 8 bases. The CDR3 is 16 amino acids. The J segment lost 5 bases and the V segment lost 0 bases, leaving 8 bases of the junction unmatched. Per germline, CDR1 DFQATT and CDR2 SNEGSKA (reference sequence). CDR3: CSARDLGQGETGELFF. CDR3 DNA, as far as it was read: TGCAGTGCTAGAGACTTAGGACAGGGTGAGACCGGGGAG.

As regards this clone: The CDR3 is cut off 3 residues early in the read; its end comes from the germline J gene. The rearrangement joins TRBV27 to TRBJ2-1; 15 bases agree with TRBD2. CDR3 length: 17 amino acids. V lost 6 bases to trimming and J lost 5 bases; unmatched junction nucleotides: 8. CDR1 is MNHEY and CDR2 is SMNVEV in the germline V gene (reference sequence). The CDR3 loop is CASRLLGTSGGNNEQFF. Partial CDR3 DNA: TGTGCCAGCAGGCTTCTGGGGACTAGCGGGGGGAACAATGAG.

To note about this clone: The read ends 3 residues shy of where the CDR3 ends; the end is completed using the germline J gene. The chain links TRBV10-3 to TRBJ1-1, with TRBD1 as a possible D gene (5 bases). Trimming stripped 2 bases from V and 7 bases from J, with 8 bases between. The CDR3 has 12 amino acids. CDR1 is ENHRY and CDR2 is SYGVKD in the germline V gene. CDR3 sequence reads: CAISEVGGEAFF. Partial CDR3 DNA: TGTGCCATCAGTGAGGTGGGGGGTGAA.

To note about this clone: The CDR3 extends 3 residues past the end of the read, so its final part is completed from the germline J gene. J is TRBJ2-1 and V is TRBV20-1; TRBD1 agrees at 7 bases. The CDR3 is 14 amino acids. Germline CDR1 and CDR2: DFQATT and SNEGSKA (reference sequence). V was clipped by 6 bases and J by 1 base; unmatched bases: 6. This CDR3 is CSAQQGFSYNEQFF. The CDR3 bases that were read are TGCAGTGCGCAACAGGGGTTTTCCTACAATGAG.

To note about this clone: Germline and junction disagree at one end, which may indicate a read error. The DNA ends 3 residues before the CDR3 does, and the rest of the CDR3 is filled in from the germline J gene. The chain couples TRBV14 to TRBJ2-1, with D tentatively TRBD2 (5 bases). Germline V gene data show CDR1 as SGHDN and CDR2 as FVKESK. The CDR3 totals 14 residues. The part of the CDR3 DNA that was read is TGTTCCAGCAGCGGCCCCCCCGCTAGTCGTGAG. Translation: CSSSGPPASRE. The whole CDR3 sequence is CSSSGPPASREQFF.

The CDR3 loop is CASRDDRENKEAQYF. CDR3 DNA (partial): TGTGCCAGCAGGGACGACAGGGAAAATAAAGAGGCG. V and J are TRBV7-8 and TRBJ2-3; TRBD1 agrees at 7 bases. The read gets to within 3 residues of the CDR3 end, and the germline J gene fills in the rest. In germline, CDR1 is SGHVS, CDR2 FQNEAQ. There are 15 residues in the CDR3. Looking up the rest from reference TRBV7-8 and TRBJ2-3 gives the full variable domain: GAGVSQSPRYKVAKRGQDVALRCDPISGHVSLFWYQQALGQGPEFLTYFQNEAQLDKSGLPSDRFFAERPEGSVSTLKIQRTQQEDSAVYLCASRDDRENKEAQYFGPGTRLTVL.

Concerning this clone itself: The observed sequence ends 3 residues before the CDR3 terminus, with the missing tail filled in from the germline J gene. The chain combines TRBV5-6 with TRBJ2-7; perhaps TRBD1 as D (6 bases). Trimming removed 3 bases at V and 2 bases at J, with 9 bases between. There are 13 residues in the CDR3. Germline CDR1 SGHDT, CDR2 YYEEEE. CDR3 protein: CASSYGTTYEQYF. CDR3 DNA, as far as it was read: TGTGCCAGCAGCTACGGGACAACCTACGAG. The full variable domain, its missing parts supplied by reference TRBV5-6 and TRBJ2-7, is DAGVTQSPTHLIKTRGQQVTLRCSPKSGHDTVSWYQQALGQGPQFIFQYYEEEERQRGNFPDRFSGHQFPNYSSELNVNALLLGDSALYLCASSYGTTYEQYFGPGTRLTVT.

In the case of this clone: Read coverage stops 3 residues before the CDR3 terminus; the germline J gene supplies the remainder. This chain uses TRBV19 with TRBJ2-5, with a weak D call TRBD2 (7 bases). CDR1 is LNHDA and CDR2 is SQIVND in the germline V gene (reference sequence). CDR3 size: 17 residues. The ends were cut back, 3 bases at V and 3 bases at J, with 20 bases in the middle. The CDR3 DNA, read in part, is TGTGCCAGTAGTATGGGGGGGCCGGGACGGCAAAAAGAGACC. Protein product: CASSMGGPGRQKET. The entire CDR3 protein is CASSMGGPGRQKETQYF.

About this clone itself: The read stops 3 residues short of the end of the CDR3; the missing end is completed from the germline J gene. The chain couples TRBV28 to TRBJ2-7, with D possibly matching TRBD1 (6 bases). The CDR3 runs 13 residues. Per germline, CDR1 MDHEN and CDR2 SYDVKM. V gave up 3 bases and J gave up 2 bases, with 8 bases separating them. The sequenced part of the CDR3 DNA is TGTGCCAGCAGTTTCCAGGGGCCCTACGAG. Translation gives CASSFQGPYE. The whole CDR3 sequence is CASSFQGPYEQYF.

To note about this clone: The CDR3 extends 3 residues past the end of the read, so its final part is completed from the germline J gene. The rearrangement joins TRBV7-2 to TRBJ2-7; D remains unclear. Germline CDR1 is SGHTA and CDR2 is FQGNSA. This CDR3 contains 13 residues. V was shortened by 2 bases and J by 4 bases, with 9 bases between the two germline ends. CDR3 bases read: TGTGCCAGCAGCTTATGGGCAGGTTACGAG. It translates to CASSLWAGYE. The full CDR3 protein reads CASSLWAGYEQYF.

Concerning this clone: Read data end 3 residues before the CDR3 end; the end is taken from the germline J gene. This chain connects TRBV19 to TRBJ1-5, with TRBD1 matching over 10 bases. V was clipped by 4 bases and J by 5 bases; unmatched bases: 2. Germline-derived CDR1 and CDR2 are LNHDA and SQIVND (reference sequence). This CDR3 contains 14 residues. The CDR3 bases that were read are TGTGCCAGTAGTAAGGGACAGGGGTATCAGCCC. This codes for CASSKGQGYQP. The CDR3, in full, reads CASSKGQGYQPQHF.

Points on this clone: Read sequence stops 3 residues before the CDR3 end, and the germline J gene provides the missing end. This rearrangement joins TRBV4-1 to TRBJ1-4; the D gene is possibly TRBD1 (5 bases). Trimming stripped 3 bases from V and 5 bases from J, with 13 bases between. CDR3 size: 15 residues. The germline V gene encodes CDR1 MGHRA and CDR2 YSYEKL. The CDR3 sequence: CASSHPDSANEKLFF. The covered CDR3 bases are TGCGCCAGCAGCCACCCAGACAGTGCAAATGAAAAA.

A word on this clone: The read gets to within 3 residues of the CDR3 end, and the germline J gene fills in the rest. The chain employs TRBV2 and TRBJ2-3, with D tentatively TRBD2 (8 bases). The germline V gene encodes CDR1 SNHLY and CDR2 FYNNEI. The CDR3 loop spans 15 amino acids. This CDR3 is CASSEVQGVAGTQYF. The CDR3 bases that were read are TGTGCCAGCAGTGAAGTCCAGGGGGTAGCGGGGACG.

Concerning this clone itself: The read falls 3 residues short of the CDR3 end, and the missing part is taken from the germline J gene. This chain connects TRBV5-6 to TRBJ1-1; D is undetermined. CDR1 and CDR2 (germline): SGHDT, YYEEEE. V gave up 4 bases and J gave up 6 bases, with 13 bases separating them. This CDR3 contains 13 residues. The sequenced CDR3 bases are TGTGCCAGCAGCCCCGAACAGAAGGCTGAA. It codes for CASSPEQKAE. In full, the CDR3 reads CASSPEQKAEAFF.